The 26 T cell receptor beta chains given below trace back to one sample, sequenced in a study of blood T cell repertoires in COVID-19. TCRdb's table, derived via immunoSEQ multiplex PCR, lists solely in-frame clones and lacks some. The data hold around 300,000 clones, with around nine tenths observed a single time. The sequenced material came from PBMCs or T cells enriched from blood (not recorded which). These receptors all stem from a woman younger than 35 who had recovered from COVID-19.

The chain carries TRBV7-3 and TRBJ2-7; maybe TRBD2 (5 bases). The CDR3 consists of 13 residues. The ends were cut back, 6 bases at V and 2 bases at J, with 11 bases in the middle. CDR1 and CDR2 (germline): SGHTA, FQGTGA. CDR3 protein: CASRLTGTYEQYF. The CDR3 DNA follows: TGTGCCAGCAGATTGACGGGGACCTACGAGCAGTACTTC.

As to this clone: This CDR3 is also generated by other DNA sequences in the sample. The chain is built from TRBV3-1 (or the pseudogene TRBV3-2) and TRBJ2-5; tentative D call: TRBD2 (6 bases). Germline V gives CDR1 LGHDT, CDR2 YNNKEL (reference sequence). Trimming pared 0 bases from V and 5 bases from J, leaving 7 bases between. The CDR3 consists of 13 residues. CDR3 sequence (DNA): TGTGCCAGCAGCCAAGATCGGGGGGAGACCCAGTACTTC. Protein product: CASSQDRGETQYF.

This rearrangement joins TRBV9 to TRBJ2-3, with D hard to call. From germline, CDR1 is SGDLS and CDR2 YYNGEE. The CDR3 has 14 amino acids. Trimming removed 3 bases at V and 1 base at J, with 9 bases between. The CDR3 DNA reads TGTGCCAGCAGCGCACAGTTGGGCACAGATACGCAGTATTTT. It encodes CASSAQLGTDTQYF. The full variable domain, with the rest looked up from reference TRBV9 and TRBJ2-3, is DSGVTQTPKHLITATGQRVTLRCSPRSGDLSVYWYQQSLDQGLQFLIQYYNGEERAKGNILERFSAQQFPDLHSELNLSSLELGDSALYFCASSAQLGTDTQYFGPGTRLTVL.

The chain's CDR3 is CASSLKTGRTGELFF. The CDR3 nucleotides are TGTGCCAGCAGCTTAAAGACAGGGCGTACCGGGGAGCTGTTTTTT. This sequence joins TRBV7-3 and TRBJ2-2; the match to TRBD1 covers 7 bases. The germline V gene encodes CDR1 SGHTA and CDR2 FQGTGA. V gave up 1 base and J gave up 5 bases; unmatched junction bases: 4. The CDR3 has 15 residues.

The chain has TRBV27 and TRBJ2-7; D is uncertain. Germline V gene sequence: CDR1 MNHEY, CDR2 SMNVEV (reference sequence). The CDR3 consists of 14 residues. V was trimmed by 6 bases and J by 3 bases, leaving 15 bases between them. CDR3 loop: CASRLETDNYEQYF. CDR3 sequence (DNA): TGTGCCAGCAGACTCGAAACAGATAACTACGAGCAGTACTTC.

The J gene is TRBJ1-1, the V gene TRBV7-2, with no clear D. The CDR3 loop spans 13 amino acids. V was pared by 2 bases and J by 1 base, with 5 bases between. Looked up from germline, CDR1 is SGHTA and CDR2 is FQGNSA. CDR3 sequence reads: CASSLLRNTEAFF. CDR3 nucleotides: TGTGCCAGCAGCTTACTGAGGAACACTGAAGCTTTCTTT. Supplemented by reference TRBV7-2 and TRBJ1-1, the full variable domain reads GAGVSQSPSNKVTEKGKDVELRCDPISGHTALYWYRQSLGQGLEFLIYFQGNSAPDKSGLPSDRFSAERTGGSVSTLTIQRTQQEDSAVYLCASSLLRNTEAFFGQGTRLTVV.

The rearrangement links TRBV19 to TRBJ2-2, with 13 bases identical to TRBD2. Germline CDR1 is LNHDA and CDR2 is SQIVND (reference sequence). Germline trimming cut 4 bases from V and 4 bases from J; bases unmatched to any gene: 0. The CDR3 length is 15 residues. The CDR3 reads CASSRTSGGTGELFF. CDR3 nucleotide sequence: TGTGCCAGTAGTAGGACTAGCGGGGGCACCGGGGAGCTGTTTTTT.

The chain employs TRBV5-1 and TRBJ1-4; unclear D gene. CDR1 is SGHRS, CDR2 YFSETQ, per germline. This CDR3 contains 16 residues. Trimming shortened V by 4 bases and J by 0 bases, and 13 bases separated the two germline ends. CDR3 DNA: TGCGCCAGCAGCCCCGGGGAGGGAGCAACTAATGAAAAACTGTTTTTT. The encoded protein is CASSPGEGATNEKLFF.

J is TRBJ2-3 and V is TRBV5-1; D ambiguous. Germline CDR1 is SGHRS and CDR2 is YFSETQ. The CDR3 runs 16 residues. Trimming took off 0 bases at V and 0 bases at J, with 11 bases between the two ends. The CDR3 loop is CASSLGPALSTDTQYF. The CDR3 DNA sequence: TGCGCCAGCAGCTTGGGTCCAGCGCTCAGCACAGATACGCAGTATTTT.

The rearrangement links TRBV5-1 to TRBJ1-3; a possible D gene is TRBD1 (6 bases). V was clipped by 4 bases and J by 4 bases, with 12 bases between them. Germline CDR1 reads SGHRS; CDR2 reads YFSETQ. The CDR3 contains 14 residues. The CDR3 nucleotides are TGCGCCAGCAGCCAACAGGGCGCGGGAAACACCATATATTTT. Its translation: CASSQQGAGNTIYF. Looking up the rest from reference TRBV5-1 and TRBJ1-3 gives the full variable domain: KAGVTQTPRYLIKTRGQQVTLSCSPISGHRSVSWYQQTPGQGLQFLFEYFSETQRNKGNFPGRFSGRQFSNSRSEMNVSTLELGDSALYLCASSQQGAGNTIYFGEGSWLTVV.

The V call is TRBV18, the J call TRBJ2-5; D might be TRBD2 (7 bases). V was clipped by 6 bases and J by 5 bases, with 19 bases between them. Germline lookup yields CDR1 KGHSH and CDR2 LQKENI. The CDR3 contains 15 residues. The CDR3 region has the DNA TGTGCCAGCTCCCCGATGGCGGGGGCGGAGGAGACCCAGTACTTC. This translates into CASSPMAGAEETQYF.

The chain links TRBV7-2 to TRBJ2-1; TRBD2 aligns across 12 bases. The CDR3 contains 16 residues. Per germline, CDR1 SGHTA and CDR2 FQGNSA. V was pared by 6 bases and J by 7 bases, with 10 bases of the junction left unmatched. CDR3: CASRTILAGGLNEQFF. The CDR3 coding sequence is TGTGCCAGCAGAACCATTCTAGCGGGGGGGCTTAATGAGCAGTTCTTC.

This chain joins TRBV5-6 and TRBJ2-1; TRBD2 matches at 13 bases. Per the germline V gene, CDR1 is SGHDT and CDR2 is YYEEEE. The CDR3 has 16 amino acids. Losses at the gene ends were 4 bases for V and 7 bases for J; bases not matched to a gene: 8. CDR3 nucleotide sequence: TGTGCCAGCAGCGGAAGACTAGCGGGGGGCCCAAATGAGCAGTTCTTC. This gives the protein CASSGRLAGGPNEQFF.

V and J are TRBV20-1 and TRBJ2-3; no reliable D call. V dropped 6 bases and J dropped 2 bases, with 3 bases sitting between them. Looked up from germline, CDR1 is DFQATT and CDR2 is SNEGSKA (reference sequence). The CDR3 is 10 residues long. For the CDR3, the DNA is TGCAGTGCAGCCACAGATACGCAGTATTTT. Protein sequence: CSAATDTQYF.

The gene calls are TRBV3-1 (or the pseudogene TRBV3-2) and TRBJ2-5; D is perhaps TRBD1 (6 bases). Germline-derived CDR1 and CDR2 are LGHDT and YNNKEL (reference sequence). The CDR3 contains 16 residues. Trimming cost V 1 base and J 2 bases, with 14 bases left between them. The CDR3 DNA sequence: TGTGCCAGCAGCCAAGGGGCGGACAGAGTACAAGAGACCCAGTACTTC. Its protein product is CASSQGADRVQETQYF.

The CDR3 nucleotides read TGTGCCTGGAGTCTCCGGGACACCGAATTGCCCTATGGCTACACCTTC. It specifies CAWSLRDTELPYGYTF. The V and J genes are TRBV30 and TRBJ1-2, with a weak D call TRBD1 (6 bases). Trimming stripped 2 bases from V and 4 bases from J, with 20 bases between. Germline CDR1 GTSNPN, CDR2 SVGIG (reference sequence). CDR3 length equals 16 residues. The variable domain in full, with the rest retrieved from reference TRBV30 and TRBJ1-2, is SQTIHQWPATLVQPVGSPLSLECTVEGTSNPNLYWYRQAAGRGLQLLFYSVGIGQISSEVPQNLSASRPQDRQFILSSKKLLLSDSGFYLCAWSLRDTELPYGYTFGSGTRLTVV.

V gene TRBV7-6 combines with J gene TRBJ2-7; unclear D gene. V lost 5 bases, J lost 0 bases, and 14 bases lay in between. This CDR3 spans 15 amino acids. Looked up from germline, CDR1 is SGHVS and CDR2 is FNYEAQ. Here the CDR3 reads CASSPSTRSSYEQYF. For the CDR3, the DNA is TGTGCCAGCAGCCCGTCGACGAGGAGCTCCTACGAGCAGTACTTC.

This chain links TRBV9 with TRBJ1-4; possibly TRBD1 for D (5 bases). The CDR3 has 14 residues. V lost 2 bases and J lost 6, with 11 bases in between. Germline CDR1 is SGDLS and CDR2 is YYNGEE. The CDR3 nucleotides read TGTGCCAGCAGCGTTTCGGCAGGGTATGAAAAACTGTTTTTT. It yields the protein CASSVSAGYEKLFF.

This sequence joins TRBV5-8 and TRBJ1-1; weak D call: TRBD1 (5 bases). Germline V gene data show CDR1 as SGHTS and CDR2 as YDEGEE. V lost 3 bases to trimming and J lost 9 bases, with 18 bases between them. The CDR3 consists of 14 residues. The CDR3 region has the DNA TGTGCCAGCAGCTCCGGGATCCAGGGAGGAAAAGCTTTCTTT. It yields the protein CASSSGIQGGKAFF.

This chain uses TRBV29-1 with TRBJ2-3, with 7 bases aligning to TRBD2. Germline-derived CDR1 and CDR2 are SQVTM and ANQGSEA. The CDR3 consists of 16 residues. V lost 4 bases to trimming and J lost 0 bases; unmatched junction nucleotides: 10. CDR3 sequence: CSVGRGSSGSTDTQYF. The CDR3 region has the DNA TGCAGCGTTGGGCGGGGGAGTAGCGGAAGCACAGATACGCAGTATTTT.

This chain links TRBV14 with TRBJ2-7; no firm D call. Germline assignment: CDR1 SGHDN and CDR2 FVKESK. Deletions cut 2 bases from V and 2 bases from J, with 4 bases between. The CDR3 spans 12 residues. The CDR3 here is CASSQTPYEQYF. The CDR3 DNA sequence: TGTGCCAGCAGCCAAACTCCCTACGAGCAGTACTTC.

This rearrangement joins TRBV19 to TRBJ1-1; 8 bases are a match to TRBD1. This CDR3 spans 15 amino acids. J lost 5 bases, V lost 5 bases, and 10 bases had no gene match. Germline V gene lookup returns CDR1 LNHDA and CDR2 SQIVND (reference sequence). The CDR3 reads CASSVQQGARTEAFF. For the CDR3, the DNA is TGTGCCAGTAGTGTACAGCAGGGGGCGAGGACTGAAGCTTTCTTT.

The chain uses TRBV29-1 and TRBJ2-1; possibly TRBD2 for D (5 bases). CDR1 and CDR2 from the germline V gene are SQVTM and ANQGSEA. This CDR3 contains 12 residues. The germline V and J ends were trimmed by 5 bases and 4 bases, with 9 bases remaining between them. As DNA, the CDR3 is TGCAGCGTTTCGCCGGGGTACAATGAGCAGTTCTTC. Its protein is CSVSPGYNEQFF.

The chain recombines TRBV10-3 with TRBJ2-5; TRBD1 agrees at 8 bases. The CDR3 runs to 15 residues. Trimming took 4 bases from V and 3 from J; bases not matched to a gene: 7. Germline lookup yields CDR1 ENHRY and CDR2 SYGVKD. The CDR3 loop is CAISARPDREETQYF. CDR3 nucleotide sequence: TGTGCCATCAGTGCAAGACCGGACAGGGAAGAGACCCAGTACTTC.

This chain connects TRBV27 to TRBJ2-7; possibly TRBD1 for D (6 bases). The ends were cut back, 0 bases at V and 5 bases at J, with 17 bases in the middle. Germline V gene lookup returns CDR1 MNHEY and CDR2 SMNVEV (reference sequence). The CDR3 is 16 residues long. The CDR3 DNA reads TGTGCCAGCAGTTTATCGACGCCAGCAGGGGTGGACGAGCAGTACTTC. It specifies CASSLSTPAGVDEQYF.

V usage is TRBV5-4 and J usage is TRBJ1-1, with TRBD1 as a possible D gene (6 bases). The V gene lost 4 bases and the J gene lost 4 bases, with 11 bases spanning the gap. There are 13 residues in the CDR3. The V gene's germline CDR1 is SGHNT and CDR2 YYREEE (reference sequence). The CDR3 protein is CASSLFRGTEAFF. Written as DNA, the CDR3 is TGTGCCAGCAGCCTCTTCAGGGGCACTGAAGCTTTCTTT. Variable domain in full (rest from reference TRBV5-4 and TRBJ1-1): ETGVTQSPTHLIKTRGQQVTLRCSSQSGHNTVSWYQQALGQGPQFIFQYYREEENGRGNFPPRFSGLQFPNYSSELNVNALELDDSALYLCASSLFRGTEAFFGQGTRLTVV.